The T cell receptor (beta chain) described here comes from a study of blood T cell repertoires in COVID-19. Germline V gives CDR1 SGHRS, CDR2 YFSETQ. V was pared by 0 bases and J by 3 bases, with 13 bases between. This CDR3 spans 16 amino acids. TCRdb keeps only in-frame clones here, not all; method: immunoSEQ multiplex PCR. The sample has about 90,000 clones, 88% seen once. This sequence was found in a man in his 60s with acute or convalescent COVID-19. V gene TRBV5-1 combines with J gene TRBJ2-1; D possibly corresponds to TRBD2 (5 bases). Sequencing was performed on peripheral blood. CDR3 loop: CASSLAGDGVYNEQFF. CDR3 DNA sequence: TGCGCCAGCAGCTTGGCCGGGGATGGGGTCTACAATGAGCAGTTCTTC.